These 6 T cell receptor beta chains were sequenced from one sample in a study of shared clonotypes between healthy human individuals. Generated by immunoSEQ multiplex PCR, the TCRdb table keeps only in-frame clones and is missing some. Here the sample spans over a million clones, approximately 70% being singletons. The source material was memory CD4+ T cells sorted from blood. The subset: CD45RA-negative fraction. The origin of the receptors is a man younger than 30 in good health.

The chain combines TRBV25-1 with TRBJ2-1, with D unresolved. The length of the CDR3 is 13 residues. Germline V gene data show CDR1 as MGHDK and CDR2 as SYGVNS. Trimming removed 7 bases at V and 6 bases at J, with 13 bases between. The CDR3 loop reads CASTMTGSNEQFF. CDR3 bases: TGTGCCAGCACCATGACCGGTTCCAATGAGCAGTTCTTC.

This chain connects TRBV19 to TRBJ1-3; TRBD1 aligns across 8 bases. This CDR3 contains 16 residues. V lost 7 bases, J lost 1 base, and 9 bases stayed unmatched. Germline CDR1 LNHDA, CDR2 SQIVND (reference sequence). The CDR3, as DNA: TGTGCCAGTAATCGAGGGACAGGAACTTCTGGAAACACCATATATTTT. Its translation: CASNRGTGTSGNTIYF.

The chain links TRBV10-2 to TRBJ1-5; TRBD1 might be the D (5 bases). V was trimmed by 5 bases and J by 1 base, leaving 6 bases between them. Germline values: CDR1 WSHSY, CDR2 SAAADI. The CDR3 sequence is 13 residues long. CDR3 in DNA: TGCGCCAGCAGTCGACAGAGCAATCAGCCCCAGCATTTT. Amino acid sequence: CASSRQSNQPQHF.

This clone has more than one count but fewer than ten. The genes are TRBV30 and TRBJ1-1; perhaps TRBD1 as D (6 bases). The germline CDR1 and CDR2 sequences are GTSNPN and SVGIG (reference sequence). The CDR3 totals 13 residues. Trimming pared 0 bases from V and 5 bases from J, leaving 10 bases between. In DNA, the CDR3 is TGTGCCTGGAGTGTACAGGGTATGACTGAAGCTTTCTTT. Residues: CAWSVQGMTEAFF.

The J gene is TRBJ2-7, the V gene TRBV30, with 10 bases matching TRBD1. The J segment lost 1 base and the V segment lost 4 bases, leaving 7 bases of the junction unmatched. Germline V gene data show CDR1 as GTSNPN and CDR2 as SVGIG (reference sequence). This CDR3 has 15 residues. CDR3: CAWTKGQGSSYEQYF. As DNA, the CDR3 is TGTGCCTGGACTAAGGGACAGGGGAGTTCCTACGAGCAGTACTTC.

The chain couples TRBV29-1 to TRBJ1-1, with D perhaps TRBD1 (5 bases). Germline lookup yields CDR1 SQVTM and CDR2 ANQGSEA. Trimming removed 6 bases at V and 1 base at J, with 12 bases between. The CDR3 covers 13 residues. CDR3 nucleotides: TGCAGCGTAAATCAGGGACGGAACACTGAAGCTTTCTTT. Residues: CSVNQGRNTEAFF.